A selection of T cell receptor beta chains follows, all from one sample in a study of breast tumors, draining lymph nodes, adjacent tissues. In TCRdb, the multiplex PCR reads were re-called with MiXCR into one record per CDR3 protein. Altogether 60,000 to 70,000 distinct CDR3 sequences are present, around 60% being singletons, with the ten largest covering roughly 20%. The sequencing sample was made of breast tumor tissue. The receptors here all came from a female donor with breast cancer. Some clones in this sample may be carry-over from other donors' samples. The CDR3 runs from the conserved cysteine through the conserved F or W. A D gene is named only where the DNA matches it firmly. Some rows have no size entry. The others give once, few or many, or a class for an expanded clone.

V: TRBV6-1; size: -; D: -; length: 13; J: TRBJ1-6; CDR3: CASSQALLSPLHF; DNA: TGTGCCAGCAGTCAAGCGCTTCTTTCACCCCTCCACTTT
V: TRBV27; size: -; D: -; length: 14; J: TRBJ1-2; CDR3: CASSLELAGEGYTF; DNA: TGTGCCAGCAGTTTGGAGCTAGCGGGAGAAGGCTACACCTTC
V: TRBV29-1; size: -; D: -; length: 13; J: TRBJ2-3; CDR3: CSVVAASTDTQYF; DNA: TGCAGCGTTGTTGCGGCTAGCACAGATACGCAGTATTTT
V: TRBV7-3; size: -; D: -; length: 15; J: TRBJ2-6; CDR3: CASSPLHAGANVLTF; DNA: TGTGCCAGCAGCCCCCTGCATGCTGGGGCCAACGTCCTGACTTTC
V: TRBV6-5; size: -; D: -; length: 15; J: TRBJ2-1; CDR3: CASRDGSPIHNEQFF; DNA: TGTGCCAGCAGGGACGGGAGTCCCATCCACAATGAGCAGTTCTTC
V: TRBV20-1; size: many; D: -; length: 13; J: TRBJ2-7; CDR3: CSSNQGNAYEQYF; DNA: TGCAGTTCTAACCAGGGGAACGCCTACGAGCAGTACTTC
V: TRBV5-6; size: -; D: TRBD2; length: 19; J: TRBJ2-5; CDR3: CASSLYRALAGGEQETQYF; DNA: TGTGCCAGCAGCTTGTACAGGGCACTAGCGGGGGGTGAGCAAGAGACCCAGTACTTC
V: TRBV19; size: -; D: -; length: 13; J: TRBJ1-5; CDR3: CASSPGIRQPQHF; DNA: TGTGCCAGTAGTCCGGGGATTCGCCAGCCCCAGCATTTT
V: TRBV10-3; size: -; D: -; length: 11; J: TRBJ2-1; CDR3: CAISELNEQFF; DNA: TGTGCCATCAGTGAACTAAATGAGCAGTTCTTC
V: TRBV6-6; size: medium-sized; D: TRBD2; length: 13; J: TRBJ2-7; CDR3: CASRLSGSYEQYF; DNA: TGTGCCAGCAGACTTAGCGGGAGCTACGAGCAGTACTTC
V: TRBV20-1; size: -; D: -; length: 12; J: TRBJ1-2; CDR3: CSAKPLGGGSTF; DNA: TGCAGTGCCAAACCATTGGGGGGAGGATCCACCTTC
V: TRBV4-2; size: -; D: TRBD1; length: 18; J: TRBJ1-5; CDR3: CASSQVGQGMLDNQPQHF; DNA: TGTGCCAGCAGCCAAGTGGGACAGGGGATGTTAGATAATCAGCCCCAGCATTTT
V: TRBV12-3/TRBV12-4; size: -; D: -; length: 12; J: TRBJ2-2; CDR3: CASRQPAGELFF; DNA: TGTGCCAGCAGGCAGCCCGCCGGGGAGCTGTTTTTT
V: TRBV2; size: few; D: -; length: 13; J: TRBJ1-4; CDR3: CTDSGGATEQLFF; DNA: TGTACCGACAGCGGGGGCGCGACTGAACAACTGTTTTTT
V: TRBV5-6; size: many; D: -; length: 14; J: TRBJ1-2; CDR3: CASSLDQSDYGYTF; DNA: TGTGCCAGCAGCTTGGACCAGTCGGACTATGGCTACACCTTC
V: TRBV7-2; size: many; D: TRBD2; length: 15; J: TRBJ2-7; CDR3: CASSLVGLENYEQYF; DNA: TGTGCCAGCAGCTTAGTGGGACTAGAAAACTACGAGCAGTACTTC
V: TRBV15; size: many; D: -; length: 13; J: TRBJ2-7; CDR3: CATSRDPSYEQYF; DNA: TGTGCCACCAGCAGAGATCCCTCCTACGAGCAGTACTTC
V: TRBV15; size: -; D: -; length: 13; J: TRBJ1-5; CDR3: CATSSSVNQPQHF; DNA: TGTGCCACCAGCAGTTCCGTAAATCAGCCCCAGCATTTT
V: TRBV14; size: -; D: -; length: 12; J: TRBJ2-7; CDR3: CASSQDWGEQYF; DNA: TGTGCCAGCAGCCAAGATTGGGGCGAGCAGTACTTC
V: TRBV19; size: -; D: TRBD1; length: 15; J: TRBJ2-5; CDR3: CASSTYRGRGETQYF; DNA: TGTGCCAGTAGTACGTACAGGGGGCGAGGGGAGACCCAGTACTTC
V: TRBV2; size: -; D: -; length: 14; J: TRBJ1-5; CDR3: CASSDSGTSQPQHF; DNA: TGTGCCAGCAGTGACTCGGGGACCTCTCAGCCCCAGCATTTT
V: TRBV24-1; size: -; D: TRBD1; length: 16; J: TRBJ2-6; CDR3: CATSARGRAGANVLTF; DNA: TGTGCCACCAGTGCGAGGGGGCGGGCTGGGGCCAACGTCCTGACTTTC
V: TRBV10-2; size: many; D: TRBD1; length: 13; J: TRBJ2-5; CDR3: CASKQGGVKAQYF; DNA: TGCGCCAGCAAACAGGGGGGTGTGAAGGCCCAGTACTTC
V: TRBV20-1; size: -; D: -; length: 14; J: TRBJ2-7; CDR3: CSATGQSNQPQQYF; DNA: TGCAGTGCTACCGGACAGAGCAATCAGCCCCAGCAGTACTTC
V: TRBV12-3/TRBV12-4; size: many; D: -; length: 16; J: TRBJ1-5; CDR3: CASSLARQGPTQPQHF; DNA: TGTGCCAGCAGTTTAGCGAGGCAGGGCCCAACCCAGCCCCAGCATTTT
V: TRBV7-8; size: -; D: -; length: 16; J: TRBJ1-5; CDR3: CASSLAAGGGNQPQHF; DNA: TGTGCCAGCAGCTTAGCTGCGGGGGGAGGCAATCAGCCCCAGCATTTT
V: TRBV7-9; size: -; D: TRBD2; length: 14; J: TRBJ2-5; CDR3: CASSPTGGGETQYF; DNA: TGTGCCAGCAGCCCCACGGGGGGGGGTGAGACCCAGTACTTC
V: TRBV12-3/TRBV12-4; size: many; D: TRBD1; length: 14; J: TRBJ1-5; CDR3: CASSLDRTAQPQHF; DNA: TGTGCCAGCAGTTTGGACAGGACGGCTCAGCCCCAGCATTTT
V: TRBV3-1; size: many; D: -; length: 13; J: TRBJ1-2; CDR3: CASSQDYKDRPTF; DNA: TGTGCCAGCAGCCAAGACTATAAGGACCGCCCAACCTTC
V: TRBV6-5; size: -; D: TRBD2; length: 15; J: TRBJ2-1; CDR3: CASSRTSGEYNEQFF; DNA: TGTGCCAGCAGTCGGACTAGCGGGGAGTACAATGAGCAGTTCTTC
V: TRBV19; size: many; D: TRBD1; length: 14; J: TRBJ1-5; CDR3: CASSIKGADQPQHF; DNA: TGTGCCAGTAGTATAAAGGGGGCGGATCAGCCCCAGCATTTT
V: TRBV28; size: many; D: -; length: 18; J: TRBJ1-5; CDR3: CASSSPVLRAGSNQPQHF; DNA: TGTGCCAGCAGTTCGCCAGTCCTGCGAGCGGGTAGCAATCAGCCCCAGCATTTT
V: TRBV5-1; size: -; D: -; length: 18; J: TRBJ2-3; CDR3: CASSFWRRAGGSTDTQYF; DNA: TGCGCCAGCAGCTTCTGGCGAAGGGCTGGGGGCAGCACAGATACGCAGTATTTT
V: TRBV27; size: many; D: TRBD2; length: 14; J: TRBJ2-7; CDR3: CASRASGSIYEQYF; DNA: TGTGCCAGCCGGGCAAGCGGGAGCATCTACGAGCAGTACTTC
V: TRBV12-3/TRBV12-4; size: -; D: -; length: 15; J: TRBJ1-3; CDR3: CASTITGGSGNTIYF; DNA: TGTGCCAGTACCATCACTGGAGGCTCTGGAAACACCATATATTTT
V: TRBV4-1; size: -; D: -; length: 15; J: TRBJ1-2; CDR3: CASSQDGRTDYGYTF; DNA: TGCGCCAGCAGCCAAGACGGACGGACAGACTATGGCTACACCTTC
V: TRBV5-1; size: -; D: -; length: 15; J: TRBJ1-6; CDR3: CASSTGGGMNSPLHF; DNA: TGCGCCAGCAGTACCGGGGGAGGGATGAATTCACCCCTCCACTTT
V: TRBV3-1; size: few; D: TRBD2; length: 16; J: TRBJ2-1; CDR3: CASSQFLAGSRNERFF; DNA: TGCGCCAGCAGCCAATTCCTAGCGGGGAGCCGCAATGAGCGGTTCTTC
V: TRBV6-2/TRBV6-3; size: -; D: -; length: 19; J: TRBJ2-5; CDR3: CASSLGTIRGPRGGETQYF; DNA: TGTGCCAGCAGTTTGGGAACTATCCGGGGCCCCCGAGGAGGAGAGACCCAGTACTTC
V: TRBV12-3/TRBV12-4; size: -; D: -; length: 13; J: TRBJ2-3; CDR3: CASSIDWGDTQYF; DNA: TGTGCCAGCAGTATCGACTGGGGGGATACGCAGTATTTT
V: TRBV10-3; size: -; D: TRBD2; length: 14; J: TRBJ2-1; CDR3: CAIRGTSANNEQFF; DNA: TGTGCCATCAGGGGGACTAGCGCCAACAATGAGCAGTTCTTC
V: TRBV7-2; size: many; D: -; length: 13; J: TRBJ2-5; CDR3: CASSLGYQETQYF; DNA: TGTGCCAGCAGCTTGGGCTACCAAGAGACCCAGTACTTC
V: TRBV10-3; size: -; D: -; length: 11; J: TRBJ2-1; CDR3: CAISLRDEQFF; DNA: TGTGCCATCAGTCTTAGGGATGAGCAGTTCTTC
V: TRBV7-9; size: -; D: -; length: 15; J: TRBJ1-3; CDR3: CASSLDGNSGNTIYF; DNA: TGTGCCAGCAGCTTAGACGGCAACTCTGGAAACACCATATATTTT
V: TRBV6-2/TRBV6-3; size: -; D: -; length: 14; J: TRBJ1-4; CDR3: CASSPSGLQEKLFF; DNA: TGTGCCAGCAGTCCCAGCGGGCTCCAGGAAAAACTGTTTTTT
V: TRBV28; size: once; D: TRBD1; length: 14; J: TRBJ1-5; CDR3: CASGVGQVNQPQHF; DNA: TGTGCCAGCGGGGTGGGACAGGTCAATCAGCCCCAGCATTTT
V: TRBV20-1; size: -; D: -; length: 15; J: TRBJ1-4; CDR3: CSARDDSRDGEKLFF; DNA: TGCAGTGCTAGAGATGACAGTAGGGACGGTGAAAAACTGTTTTTT
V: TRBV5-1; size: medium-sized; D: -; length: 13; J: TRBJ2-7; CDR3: CASSLQQGYEQYF; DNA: TGCGCCAGCAGCCTTCAGCAGGGCTACGAGCAGTACTTC
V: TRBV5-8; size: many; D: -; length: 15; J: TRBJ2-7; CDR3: CASSGSTGPPNEQYF; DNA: TGTGCCAGCAGCGGATCTACCGGGCCCCCCAACGAGCAGTACTTC
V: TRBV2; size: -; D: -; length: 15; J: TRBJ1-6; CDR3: CASSEWSSLNSPLHF; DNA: TGTGCCAGCAGTGAATGGAGCAGCCTGAATTCACCCCTCCACTTT
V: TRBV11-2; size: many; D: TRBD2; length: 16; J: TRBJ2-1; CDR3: CACSSSTSKGGNEQFF; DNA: TGTGCCTGCAGCTCGTCGACTAGCAAGGGAGGCAATGAGCAGTTCTTC
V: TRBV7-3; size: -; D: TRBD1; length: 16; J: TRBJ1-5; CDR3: CASSLTRGGSNQPQHF; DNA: TGTGCCAGCAGCTTAACCAGGGGGGGAAGCAATCAGCCCCAGCATTTT
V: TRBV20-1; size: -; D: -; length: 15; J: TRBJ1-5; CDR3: CSARMAGGRNQPQHF; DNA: TGCAGTGCTAGAATGGCGGGGGGCCGCAATCAGCCCCAGCATTTT
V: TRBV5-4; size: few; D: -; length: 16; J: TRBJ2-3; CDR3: CASSSRGTGFTDTQYF; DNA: TGTGCCAGCAGCTCTCGGGGTACCGGATTCACAGATACGCAGTATTTT
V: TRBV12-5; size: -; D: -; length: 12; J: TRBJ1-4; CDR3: CASGYPGEKLFF; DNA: TGTGCTAGTGGATACCCTGGCGAAAAACTGTTTTTT
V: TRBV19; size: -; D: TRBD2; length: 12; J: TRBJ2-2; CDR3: CASMKREGELFF; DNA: TGTGCCAGTATGAAGCGGGAGGGGGAGCTGTTTTTT
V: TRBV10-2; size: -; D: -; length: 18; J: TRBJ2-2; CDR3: CASTDGGLETANTGELFF; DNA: TGCGCCAGCACCGACGGGGGCCTAGAGACAGCGAACACCGGGGAGCTGTTTTTT